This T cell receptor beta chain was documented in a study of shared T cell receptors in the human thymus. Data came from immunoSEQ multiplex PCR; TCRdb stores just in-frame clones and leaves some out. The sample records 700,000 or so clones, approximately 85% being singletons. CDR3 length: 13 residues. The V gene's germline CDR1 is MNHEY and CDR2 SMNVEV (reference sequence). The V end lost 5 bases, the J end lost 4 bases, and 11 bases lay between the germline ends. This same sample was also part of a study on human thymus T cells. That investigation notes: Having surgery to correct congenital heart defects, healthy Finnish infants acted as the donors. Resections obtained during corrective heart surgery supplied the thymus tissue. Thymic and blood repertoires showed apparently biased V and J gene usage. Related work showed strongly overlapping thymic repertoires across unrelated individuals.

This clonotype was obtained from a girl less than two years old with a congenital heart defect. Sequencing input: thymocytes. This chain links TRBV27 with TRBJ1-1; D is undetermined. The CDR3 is CASSQLHSTEAFF. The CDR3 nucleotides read TGTGCCAGCAGTCAACTTCACAGCACTGAAGCTTTCTTT.